The 17 T cell receptor beta chains below come from one sample, sequenced in a study of beta chain features in type 1 diabetes. Reverse transcribing all isolated RNA meant expressed TCRB transcripts were sequenced. The protocol was immunoSEQ multiplex PCR, while the TCRdb copy is restricted to in-frame clones and leaves out a portion. In the table there are roughly 450,000 clones, more than 9.5% of which are singletons. Sequencing was done on a sample of naive CD4+ T cells from blood. These TCRs come from a woman between 18 and 30 years old in good health.

V and J are TRBV20-1 and TRBJ2-5; D not resolved. With 2 bases removed from V and 4 bases from J, the gap between germline ends came to 5 bases. In germline, CDR1 is DFQATT, CDR2 SNEGSKA (reference sequence). The CDR3 covers 11 residues. Here the CDR3 DNA reads TGCAGTGCTAGAAGCCGAGAGACCCAGTACTTC. This gives the protein CSARSRETQYF.

This clone was seen a handful of times. This chain uses TRBV18 with TRBJ2-5; D is perhaps TRBD1 (6 bases). Per the germline V gene, CDR1 is KGHSH and CDR2 is LQKENI. The length of the CDR3 is 14 residues. V lost 6 bases to trimming and J lost 4 bases, with 15 bases between them. In DNA, the CDR3 is TGTGCCAGCTCCACGACAGGATCGGGAGAGACCCAGTACTTC. It yields the protein CASSTTGSGETQYF.

This clone has just a few counts. V is TRBV6-5 and J is TRBJ2-7, with no clear D. The V and J ends lost 5 bases and 5 bases respectively, with 7 bases between them. Germline CDR1 MNHEY, CDR2 SVGAGI. This CDR3 comprises 11 residues. The CDR3: CASSLLDEQYF. CDR3 bases: TGTGCCAGCAGTCTCCTAGACGAGCAGTACTTC.

The chain is built from TRBV18 and TRBJ2-3, with 7 nucleotides matching TRBD1. Germline V gene sequence: CDR1 KGHSH, CDR2 LQKENI. CDR3 size: 15 residues. Trimming removed 2 bases from V and 5 bases from J; junction bases left unmatched: 7. In DNA form, the CDR3 reads TGTGCCAGCTCACCATTCGACAGGGATCGAGATACGCAGTATTTT. Translated, it gives CASSPFDRDRDTQYF.

Turning to this clone: Other DNA sequences in this sample translate to the same CDR3. The CDR3 coding sequence is TGTGCCAGCTCACCATACCAAGAGACCCAGTACTTC. Residues: CASSPYQETQYF. V and J are TRBV18 and TRBJ2-5; D gene uncertain. The CDR3 covers 12 residues. V dropped 2 bases and J dropped 0 bases, with 1 base sitting between them. Germline V CDR1 and CDR2: KGHSH, LQKENI.

The genes are TRBV11-2 and TRBJ2-7, with TRBD1 as a possible D gene (5 bases). This CDR3 has 16 amino acids. Trimming shortened V by 5 bases and J by 1 base, and 18 bases separated the two germline ends. CDR1 and CDR2 (germline): SGHAT, FQNNGV. CDR3 loop: CASSRWNFQGSYEQYV. The CDR3 DNA is TGTGCCAGCAGCCGTTGGAATTTCCAGGGTTCCTACGAGCAGTACGTC.

This clone was observed a handful of times. The V gene is TRBV7-3, the J gene TRBJ2-5, with 8 bases matching TRBD2. Germline CDR1 and CDR2: SGHTA and FQGTGA. This CDR3 spans 15 amino acids. V gave up 0 bases and J gave up 5 bases; unmatched junction bases: 5. The CDR3 here is CASSLTSGLGETQYF. The CDR3 DNA reads TGTGCCAGCAGCTTAACATCGGGACTAGGGGAGACCCAGTACTTC.

The chain carries TRBV21-1 and TRBJ1-2. TRBV21-1 is a recognized pseudogene. CDR3 length equals 18 residues. CDR3 coding DNA: TGTGCCAGCAGCAAAGGAGGGGGGCCGAATACTGCTAACTATGGCTACACCTTC. Protein: CASSKGGGPNTANYGYTF.

This clone has more than one count but fewer than ten. The chain joins TRBV7-2 to TRBJ2-1; 8 bases align to TRBD1. Germline V CDR1 and CDR2: SGHTA, FQGNSA. The J segment lost 7 bases and the V segment lost 1 base, leaving 3 bases of the junction unmatched. This CDR3 is built from 14 residues. CDR3 protein: CASSLGGDRNEQFF. Here the CDR3 DNA reads TGTGCCAGCAGCTTAGGAGGGGACAGGAATGAGCAGTTCTTC.

This chain connects TRBV30 to TRBJ1-4; possibly TRBD1 for D (6 bases). This CDR3 region has 11 residues. The V and J ends lost 3 bases and 10 bases respectively, with 9 bases between them. The germline gives CDR1 GTSNPN, CDR2 SVGIG (reference sequence). DNA for the CDR3: TGTGCCTGGAGAGGGGGGAGAAAACTGTTTTTT. Amino acid sequence: CAWRGGRKLFF.

This clone appeared a few times. This chain's CDR3 is CASNGAYEQYV. In nucleotides, the CDR3 is TGTGCCAGCAACGGAGCCTACGAGCAGTACGTC. The chain combines TRBV2 with TRBJ2-7; D gene ambiguous. The V end lost 7 bases, the J end lost 2 bases, and 6 bases lay between the germline ends. Looked up from germline, CDR1 is SNHLY and CDR2 is FYNNEI. CDR3 size: 11 residues.

This clone turned up a few times. V gene TRBV28 combines with J gene TRBJ1-2; no clear D gene. This CDR3 is 13 amino acids long. CDR1 and CDR2 (germline): MDHEN, SYDVKM. Trimming shortened V by 9 bases and J by 3 bases, and 14 bases separated the two germline ends. The CDR3 reads CASFRNEYYGYTF. For the CDR3, the DNA is TGTGCCAGTTTCAGGAATGAGTACTATGGCTACACCTTC.

This clone turned up a few times. The CDR3 bases are TGTGCCAGCAGCCCCCAGGGGGCGGGTGAAGCTTTCTTT. Amino acids: CASSPQGAGEAFF. The V call is TRBV7-9, the J call TRBJ1-1; TRBD1 matches at 8 bases. Germline loops: CDR1 SEHNR, CDR2 FQNEAQ (reference sequence). The CDR3 covers 13 residues. J gave up 7 bases and V 5 bases, and 6 bases lay outside the gene matches.

A few counts support this clone. The chain uses TRBV9 and TRBJ2-7; D call uncertain. The V end was cut by 4 bases, the J end by 3 bases, with 17 bases between. Germline V CDR1 and CDR2: SGDLS, YYNGEE. The CDR3 contains 15 residues. The CDR3 region is CASSPRRMGLYEQYV. The CDR3 bases are TGTGCCAGCAGCCCCCGAAGGATGGGCCTCTACGAGCAGTACGTC.

There are a few counts of this clone. The chain couples TRBV7-2 to TRBJ2-5; 7 positions match TRBD1. The V gene end was trimmed by 4 bases and the J gene end by 5 bases; junction bases not matched to a gene: 10. The CDR3 contains 15 residues. CDR1 SGHTA and CDR2 FQGNSA come from the germline V gene. CDR3 amino acids: CASSYDRVGKETQYF. As DNA, the CDR3 is TGTGCCAGCAGCTACGACAGGGTAGGGAAGGAGACCCAGTACTTC.

The genes are TRBV20-1 and TRBJ2-3; D unclear. The germline V gene encodes CDR1 DFQATT and CDR2 SNEGSKA (reference sequence). Deletions cut 6 bases from V and 3 bases from J, with 7 bases between. The CDR3 extends over 11 amino acids. CDR3 DNA: TGCAGTGCCAGCGAAACAGATACGCAGTATTTT. As protein: CSASETDTQYF.

The chain combines TRBV7-2 with TRBJ2-7; 8 bases map to TRBD1. Germline CDR1 is SGHTA and CDR2 is FQGNSA. The CDR3 totals 15 residues. The V gene end was trimmed by 6 bases and the J gene end by 2 bases; junction bases not matched to a gene: 9. The CDR3 region has the DNA TGTGCCAGCAGTCCCCAGGGGGCCCTTCCCTACGAGCAGTACTTC. Its protein is CASSPQGALPYEQYF.